The clone carrying this T cell receptor beta chain was counted between two and nine times. Its target is not known. It was with unique molecular identifiers that the TCRbeta library was prepared. Each CDR3 protein is one row after TCRdb ran MiXCR on the PCR reads. The sample carries hundreds of thousands of distinct CDR3 sequences, around 14% recorded once. This sample was included in a study of T-cell reconstitution after alpha-beta-depleted transplantation in children. The CDR3 consists of 15 residues. In germline, CDR1 is DFQATT, CDR2 SNEGSKA (reference sequence). J lost 5 bases, V lost 0 bases, and 5 bases had no gene match. Whole-study findings and limits: The origin of high day-60 TCRbeta diversity in some patients lay in surviving recipient T cells and thymic progenitors. Where alpha-beta T cells came from about two months after transplant was reportedly several hundred expanded graft clones. T cells produced anew were the main source of T-cell counts and diversity one year after transplant.

The sequence was obtained from a girl aged 2 to 9 with congenital amegakaryocytic thrombocytopenia, due to receive a stem cell transplant. The rearrangement links TRBV20-1 to TRBJ2-1; TRBD2 aligns across 9 bases. Specimen: PBMCs, collected before TCRalphabeta/CD19-depleted stem cell transplant. In DNA, the CDR3 is TGCAGTGCTAGAGAGAGTAGCGGGGGTAACAATGAGCAGTTCTTC. Residues: CSARESSGGNNEQFF.